Listed below are T cell receptor beta chains from one sample, sequenced in a study of T cells in Graves' hyperthyroidism and ophthalmopathy. TCRdb recomputed calls from the multiplex PCR reads with MiXCR, one row per CDR3 protein. Of 300,000 to 500,000 distinct CDR3 sequences listed, over 12% are singletons. The material sequenced was blood. The receptors come from a man aged 45-65 years with Graves' ophthalmopathy. Both conserved end residues are part of each CDR3. Fields, in order: V gene, D gene, J gene, clone size, CDR3 DNA, CDR3 protein. D genes are given only for firm matches. For some rows the clone size is stated as once, few or many, or as a class when expanded; others skip it.

v_gene: TRBV28
d_gene: NA
j_gene: TRBJ2-3
abundance: many
CDR3nt: TGTGCCAGCAGTTCAAGGGACCTAAGGGGAGATACGCAGTATTTT
CDR3aa: CASSSRDLRGDTQYF

v_gene: TRBV6-5
d_gene: TRBD2
j_gene: TRBJ2-2
abundance: few
CDR3nt: TGTGCCAGCAGTTACGAATCAGCGGGAGGGAACACCGGGGAGCTGTTTTTT
CDR3aa: CASSYESAGGNTGELFF

v_gene: TRBV13
d_gene: NA
j_gene: TRBJ2-1
abundance: many
CDR3nt: TGTGCCAGCAGCTTCCGGGACTCCTCCTACAATGAGCAGTTCTTC
CDR3aa: CASSFRDSSYNEQFF

v_gene: TRBV6-1
d_gene: NA
j_gene: TRBJ2-7
abundance: few
CDR3nt: TGTGCCAGCAGTCAGGGAGAGGAAACCTACGAGCAGTACTTC
CDR3aa: CASSQGEETYEQYF

v_gene: TRBV7-4
d_gene: NA
j_gene: TRBJ1-5
abundance: many
CDR3nt: TGTGCCAGCACTCTCCTAATTCGGGATACGGGTCAGCCCCAGCATTTT
CDR3aa: CASTLLIRDTGQPQHF

v_gene: TRBV18
d_gene: NA
j_gene: TRBJ2-2
abundance: many
CDR3nt: TGTGCCAGCTCAAAGGACAGAGCGAACACCGGGGAGCTGTTTTTT
CDR3aa: CASSKDRANTGELFF

v_gene: TRBV5-1
d_gene: TRBD2
j_gene: TRBJ2-1
abundance: many
CDR3nt: TGCGCCAGCAGCTTGCTAGCGGGAGTATCGCGGGACTACAATGAGCAGTTCTTC
CDR3aa: CASSLLAGVSRDYNEQFF

v_gene: TRBV2
d_gene: TRBD1
j_gene: TRBJ2-1
abundance: many
CDR3nt: TGTGCCAGTAGAGAGACAGGGGTCAACGATGAGCAGTTCTTC
CDR3aa: CASRETGVNDEQFF

v_gene: TRBV20-1
d_gene: NA
j_gene: TRBJ2-7
abundance: NA
CDR3nt: TGCAGTGCCAGAAGACTGGCAGGTTCCGAGCAGTACTTC
CDR3aa: CSARRLAGSEQYF

v_gene: TRBV6-2/TRBV6-3
d_gene: TRBD2
j_gene: TRBJ2-3
abundance: NA
CDR3nt: TGTGCCAGCAGGCTTACTAGCGCCACAGATACGCAGTATTTT
CDR3aa: CASRLTSATDTQYF

v_gene: TRBV6-2/TRBV6-3
d_gene: TRBD2
j_gene: TRBJ2-4
abundance: many
CDR3nt: TGTGCCAGCAGAAGAACGGGACTAGCGGGAGCAGGACGGGCCAAAAACATTCAGTACTTC
CDR3aa: CASRRTGLAGAGRAKNIQYF

v_gene: TRBV6-1
d_gene: TRBD2
j_gene: TRBJ2-3
abundance: NA
CDR3nt: TGTGCCAGCAGGAGGTCGCGGGGGAAAGCAGATACGCAGTATTTT
CDR3aa: CASRRSRGKADTQYF

v_gene: TRBV11-2
d_gene: NA
j_gene: TRBJ2-5
abundance: many
CDR3nt: TGTGCCAGCAGCTTAAGTAACTCACAAGAGACCCAGTACTTC
CDR3aa: CASSLSNSQETQYF

v_gene: TRBV7-9
d_gene: NA
j_gene: TRBJ2-5
abundance: NA
CDR3nt: TGTGCCAGCAGCTCCGACCCCGAAGGATACTTC
CDR3aa: CASSSDPEGYF

v_gene: TRBV6-1
d_gene: NA
j_gene: TRBJ1-1
abundance: many
CDR3nt: TGTGCCAGCAGTGTCCGGACACCCGATACGAATTCTGAAGCTTTCTTT
CDR3aa: CASSVRTPDTNSEAFF

v_gene: TRBV7-9
d_gene: NA
j_gene: TRBJ2-7
abundance: few
CDR3nt: TGTGCCAGCAGCTACGGAGACTACGAGCAGTACTTC
CDR3aa: CASSYGDYEQYF

v_gene: TRBV12-3/TRBV12-4
d_gene: NA
j_gene: TRBJ2-3
abundance: many
CDR3nt: TGTGCCAGCAGTTTACGGGTCACAGATACGCAGTATTTT
CDR3aa: CASSLRVTDTQYF

v_gene: TRBV24-1
d_gene: NA
j_gene: TRBJ2-7
abundance: many
CDR3nt: TGTGCCACCAGTGATCCAAAAGCCCCCTACGAGCAGTACTTC
CDR3aa: CATSDPKAPYEQYF

v_gene: TRBV4-1
d_gene: NA
j_gene: TRBJ2-7
abundance: NA
CDR3nt: TGCGCCAGCAGCCAAGGGGGGGTGAGGCGGTACGAGCAGTACTTC
CDR3aa: CASSQGGVRRYEQYF

v_gene: TRBV7-9
d_gene: NA
j_gene: TRBJ2-3
abundance: many
CDR3nt: TGTGCCAGCAGCTTAGTTAGCGGAAGCACAGATACGCAGTATTTT
CDR3aa: CASSLVSGSTDTQYF

v_gene: TRBV6-1
d_gene: TRBD2
j_gene: TRBJ2-2
abundance: few
CDR3nt: TGTGCCAGCAGTTTTGCTAGCGGAATAAACACCGGGGAGCTGTTTTTT
CDR3aa: CASSFASGINTGELFF

v_gene: TRBV12-3/TRBV12-4
d_gene: NA
j_gene: TRBJ1-1
abundance: many
CDR3nt: TGTGCCAGCAGTTCTAGCTCTGTGAACACTGAAGCTTTCTTT
CDR3aa: CASSSSSVNTEAFF

v_gene: TRBV28
d_gene: TRBD1
j_gene: TRBJ2-5
abundance: many
CDR3nt: TGTGCCAGCAGCTCGACAGGGTTCGTCGGAGAGACCCAGTACTTC
CDR3aa: CASSSTGFVGETQYF

v_gene: TRBV7-9
d_gene: TRBD1
j_gene: TRBJ2-5
abundance: many
CDR3nt: TGTGCCAGCATGGTTGACAGGGTGTACCAAGAGACCCAGTACTTC
CDR3aa: CASMVDRVYQETQYF

v_gene: TRBV10-2
d_gene: NA
j_gene: TRBJ2-7
abundance: few
CDR3nt: TGCGCCAGCAGTGAGCCATCAGGGCTCGAGCAGTACTTC
CDR3aa: CASSEPSGLEQYF

v_gene: TRBV28
d_gene: TRBD2
j_gene: TRBJ2-5
abundance: many
CDR3nt: TGTGCCAGCAGTTTAATAACGGGAGGCGTAGAGACCCAGTACTTC
CDR3aa: CASSLITGGVETQYF

v_gene: TRBV12-3/TRBV12-4
d_gene: NA
j_gene: TRBJ1-2
abundance: few
CDR3nt: TGTGCCAGCAGTTTGGGCAGGGTTTATGGTGGCTACACCTTC
CDR3aa: CASSLGRVYGGYTF

v_gene: TRBV3-1
d_gene: NA
j_gene: TRBJ2-1
abundance: many
CDR3nt: TGTGCCAGCAGCCAATTTAGTGAGCAGTTCTTC
CDR3aa: CASSQFSEQFF

v_gene: TRBV6-1
d_gene: NA
j_gene: TRBJ1-1
abundance: many
CDR3nt: TGTGCCTCCGCGAGGTGGGGGGGACAGAACACTGAAGCTTTCTTT
CDR3aa: CASARWGGQNTEAFF

v_gene: TRBV20-1
d_gene: TRBD2
j_gene: TRBJ2-7
abundance: NA
CDR3nt: TGCAGTGCCCTACTAGCGGGAGTGACGGACGAGCAGTACTTC
CDR3aa: CSALLAGVTDEQYF

v_gene: TRBV29-1
d_gene: TRBD1
j_gene: TRBJ2-7
abundance: few
CDR3nt: TGCAGCGTGGACACAGGGGTCGAGCAGTACTTC
CDR3aa: CSVDTGVEQYF

v_gene: TRBV19
d_gene: TRBD2
j_gene: TRBJ2-1
abundance: NA
CDR3nt: TGTGCCAGTAGTAAAGATCCAGCGGGACTAGCCTTTTTGGGGCAGTTCTTC
CDR3aa: CASSKDPAGLAFLGQFF

v_gene: TRBV20-1
d_gene: NA
j_gene: TRBJ1-5
abundance: many
CDR3nt: TGCAGTGCAAGAAGGGGGGTCGATCAGCCCCAGCATTTT
CDR3aa: CSARRGVDQPQHF

v_gene: TRBV11-3
d_gene: NA
j_gene: TRBJ2-1
abundance: many
CDR3nt: TGTGCCAGCAGCACGAGGGGCGGGACTCTGAAAGAGCAGTTCTTC
CDR3aa: CASSTRGGTLKEQFF

v_gene: TRBV29-1
d_gene: NA
j_gene: TRBJ2-1
abundance: NA
CDR3nt: TGCAGCGTTGGACAGGGAGGTAGCAATGAGCAGTTCTTC
CDR3aa: CSVGQGGSNEQFF

v_gene: TRBV11-1
d_gene: TRBD2
j_gene: TRBJ2-5
abundance: NA
CDR3nt: TGTGCCAGCAGCTTTGGGAACTGGGAGGGCCACGAGACCCAGTACTTC
CDR3aa: CASSFGNWEGHETQYF

v_gene: TRBV7-6
d_gene: NA
j_gene: TRBJ2-3
abundance: NA
CDR3nt: TGTGCCAGCAGCTTATTGGTATTCGGCACAGATACGCAGTATTTT
CDR3aa: CASSLLVFGTDTQYF

v_gene: TRBV3-1
d_gene: TRBD1
j_gene: TRBJ2-5
abundance: many
CDR3nt: TGTGCCAGCAGCCAACCGGGACAGTTTCAAGAGACCCAGTACTTC
CDR3aa: CASSQPGQFQETQYF

v_gene: TRBV28
d_gene: TRBD1
j_gene: TRBJ2-7
abundance: NA
CDR3nt: TGTGCCAGCAGTTTATGGAGGACAGGCTTAGGGTACGAGCAGTACTTC
CDR3aa: CASSLWRTGLGYEQYF

v_gene: TRBV11-2
d_gene: TRBD1
j_gene: TRBJ2-7
abundance: many
CDR3nt: TGTGCCAGCAGCCCCGAAACAGGGGTCGGATACGAGCAGTACTTC
CDR3aa: CASSPETGVGYEQYF

v_gene: TRBV24-1
d_gene: TRBD2
j_gene: TRBJ2-1
abundance: NA
CDR3nt: TGTGCCACCAGTCACACAGCGGGGGACAATGAGCAGTTCTTC
CDR3aa: CATSHTAGDNEQFF

v_gene: TRBV11-3
d_gene: TRBD2
j_gene: TRBJ2-1
abundance: many
CDR3nt: TGTGCCAGCAGCTTAGGCCTAGCGGGAGGCAATGAGCAGTTCTTC
CDR3aa: CASSLGLAGGNEQFF

v_gene: TRBV15
d_gene: NA
j_gene: TRBJ1-2
abundance: few
CDR3nt: TGTGCCACCAGTCCCACAGGGTCAGCTAACTATGGCTACACCTTC
CDR3aa: CATSPTGSANYGYTF

v_gene: TRBV28
d_gene: NA
j_gene: TRBJ2-7
abundance: many
CDR3nt: TGTGCCAGCGCAAAGGGAGGACCCTCCTACGAGCAGTACTTC
CDR3aa: CASAKGGPSYEQYF

v_gene: TRBV9
d_gene: NA
j_gene: TRBJ1-1
abundance: few
CDR3nt: TGTGCCAGCAGCGTAGGTGGGGGGGCCCAACTAAAAAACACTGAAGCTTTCTTT
CDR3aa: CASSVGGGAQLKNTEAFF

v_gene: TRBV7-6
d_gene: NA
j_gene: TRBJ1-1
abundance: many
CDR3nt: TGTGCCAGCAGGGGGGCGATGAACACTGAAGCTTTCTTT
CDR3aa: CASRGAMNTEAFF

v_gene: TRBV20-1
d_gene: NA
j_gene: TRBJ1-2
abundance: many
CDR3nt: TGCAGTGCTGCAACTCAGGGGTTCGACGGCTACACCTTC
CDR3aa: CSAATQGFDGYTF

v_gene: TRBV6-5
d_gene: TRBD2
j_gene: TRBJ2-1
abundance: many
CDR3nt: TGTGCCAGCAGTTACTTAGCGGGAGGATCTTACAATGAGCAGTTCTTC
CDR3aa: CASSYLAGGSYNEQFF

v_gene: TRBV12-3/TRBV12-4
d_gene: TRBD2
j_gene: TRBJ2-3
abundance: many
CDR3nt: TGTGCCAGCAGTTTAGCGTTCGGGGGGAGTGACACAGATACGCAGTATTTT
CDR3aa: CASSLAFGGSDTDTQYF

v_gene: TRBV30
d_gene: NA
j_gene: TRBJ1-2
abundance: many
CDR3nt: TGTGCCTGGCAAATCTTCTATGGCTACACCTTC
CDR3aa: CAWQIFYGYTF

v_gene: TRBV6-6
d_gene: TRBD2
j_gene: TRBJ2-1
abundance: NA
CDR3nt: TGTGCCAGCAGTTACTCGCTAGCGGGCCATAATGAGCAGTTCTTC
CDR3aa: CASSYSLAGHNEQFF

v_gene: TRBV3-1
d_gene: NA
j_gene: TRBJ2-1
abundance: many
CDR3nt: TGTGCCAGCAGCCAAGTCGCAGCCTCCTACAATGAGCAGTTCTTC
CDR3aa: CASSQVAASYNEQFF

v_gene: TRBV6-2/TRBV6-3
d_gene: NA
j_gene: TRBJ1-3
abundance: few
CDR3nt: TGTGCCAGCAGTTACGCCCCAGGGTCCGGAAACACCATATATTTT
CDR3aa: CASSYAPGSGNTIYF

v_gene: TRBV11-2
d_gene: NA
j_gene: TRBJ2-7
abundance: many
CDR3nt: TGTGCCAGCAGTAAAGGGACCAGACCTGACGAGCAGTACTTC
CDR3aa: CASSKGTRPDEQYF

v_gene: TRBV6-2/TRBV6-3
d_gene: TRBD1
j_gene: TRBJ1-5
abundance: many
CDR3nt: TGTGCCAGCAGTTACTGGGGGACAGGGACCAACAATCAGCCCCAGCATTTT
CDR3aa: CASSYWGTGTNNQPQHF

v_gene: TRBV7-6
d_gene: NA
j_gene: TRBJ2-2
abundance: NA
CDR3nt: TGTGCCAGCAGCAACCGTGGGACGGAGAACACCGGGGAGCTGTTTTTT
CDR3aa: CASSNRGTENTGELFF

v_gene: TRBV6-1
d_gene: NA
j_gene: TRBJ2-3
abundance: NA
CDR3nt: TGTGCCAGCGTGCCTACTCCTAGCACAGATACGCAGTATTTT
CDR3aa: CASVPTPSTDTQYF

v_gene: TRBV7-6
d_gene: TRBD2
j_gene: TRBJ2-5
abundance: few
CDR3nt: TGTGCCAGCAGCTTAGCGCGGGAGGGCCGTGAGACCCAGTACTTC
CDR3aa: CASSLAREGRETQYF

v_gene: TRBV11-2
d_gene: NA
j_gene: TRBJ1-1
abundance: many
CDR3nt: TGTGCCAGCAGATTCAGGGCGGAGAACACTGAAGCTTTCTTT
CDR3aa: CASRFRAENTEAFF

v_gene: TRBV4-1
d_gene: NA
j_gene: TRBJ2-5
abundance: few
CDR3nt: TGCGCCAGCAGCCACGTATTACAAGAGACCCAGTACTTC
CDR3aa: CASSHVLQETQYF